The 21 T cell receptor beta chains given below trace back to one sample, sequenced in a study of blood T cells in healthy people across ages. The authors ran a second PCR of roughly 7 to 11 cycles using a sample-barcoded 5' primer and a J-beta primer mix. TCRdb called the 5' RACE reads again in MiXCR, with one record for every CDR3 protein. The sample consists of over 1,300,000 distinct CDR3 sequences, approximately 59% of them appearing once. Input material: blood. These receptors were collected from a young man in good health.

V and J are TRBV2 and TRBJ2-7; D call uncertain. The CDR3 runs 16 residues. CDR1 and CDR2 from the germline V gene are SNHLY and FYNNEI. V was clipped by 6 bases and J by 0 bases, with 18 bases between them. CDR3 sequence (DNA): TGTGCCAGCAGATTTCCCGTCGACACGAGCTCCTACGAGCAGTACTTC. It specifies CASRFPVDTSSYEQYF.

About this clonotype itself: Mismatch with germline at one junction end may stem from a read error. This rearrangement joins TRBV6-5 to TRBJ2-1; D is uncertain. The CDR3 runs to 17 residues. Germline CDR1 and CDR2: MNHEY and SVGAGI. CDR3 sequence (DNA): TGTGCCAGCAGTTACTCGATTCGGGCGGCCACCTACAGTGAGCAGTTCTTC. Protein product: CASSYSIRAATYSEQFF.

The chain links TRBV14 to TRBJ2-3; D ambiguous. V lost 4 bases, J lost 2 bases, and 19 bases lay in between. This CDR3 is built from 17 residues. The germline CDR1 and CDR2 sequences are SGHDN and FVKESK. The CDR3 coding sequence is TGTGCCAGCAGCCCCCGGGTCCTGGCGGCTGACACAGATACGCAGTATTTT. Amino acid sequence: CASSPRVLAADTDTQYF.

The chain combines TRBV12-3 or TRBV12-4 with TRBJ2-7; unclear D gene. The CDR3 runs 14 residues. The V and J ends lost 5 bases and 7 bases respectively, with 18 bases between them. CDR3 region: CASSGETPRGEQYF. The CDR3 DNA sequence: TGTGCCAGCAGTGGGGAAACCCCTAGAGGAGAGCAGTACTTC.

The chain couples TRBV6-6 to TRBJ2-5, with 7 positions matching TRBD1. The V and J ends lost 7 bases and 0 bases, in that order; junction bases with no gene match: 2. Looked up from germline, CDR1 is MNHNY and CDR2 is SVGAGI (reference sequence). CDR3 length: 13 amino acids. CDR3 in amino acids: CASTGTDQETQYF. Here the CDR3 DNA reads TGTGCCAGCACTGGGACAGACCAAGAGACCCAGTACTTC.

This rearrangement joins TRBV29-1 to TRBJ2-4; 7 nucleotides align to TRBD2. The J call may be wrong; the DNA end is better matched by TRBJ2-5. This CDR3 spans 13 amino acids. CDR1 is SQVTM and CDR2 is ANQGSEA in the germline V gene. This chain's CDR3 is CSVEAIAGETQYF. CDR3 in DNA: TGCAGCGTTGAAGCTATAGCGGGCGAGACCCAGTACTTC.

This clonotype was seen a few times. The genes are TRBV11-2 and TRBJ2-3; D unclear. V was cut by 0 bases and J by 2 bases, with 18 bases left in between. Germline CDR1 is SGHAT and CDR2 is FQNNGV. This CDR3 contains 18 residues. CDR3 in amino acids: CASSLDRKGTIFTDTQYF. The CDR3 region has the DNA TGTGCCAGCAGCTTAGATCGGAAGGGAACTATATTCACAGATACGCAGTATTTT.

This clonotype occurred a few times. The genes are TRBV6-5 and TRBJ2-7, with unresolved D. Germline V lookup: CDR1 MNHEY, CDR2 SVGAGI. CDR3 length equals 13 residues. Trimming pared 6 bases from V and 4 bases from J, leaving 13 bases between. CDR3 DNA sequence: TGTGCCAGCAGCAACCAGTGGGGTTACGAGCAGTACTTC. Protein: CASSNQWGYEQYF.

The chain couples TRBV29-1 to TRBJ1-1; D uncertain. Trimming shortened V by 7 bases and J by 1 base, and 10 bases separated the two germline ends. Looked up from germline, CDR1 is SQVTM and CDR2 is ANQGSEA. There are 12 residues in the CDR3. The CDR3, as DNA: TGCAGCGCCTTGACACAGAACACTGAAGCTTTCTTT. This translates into CSALTQNTEAFF.

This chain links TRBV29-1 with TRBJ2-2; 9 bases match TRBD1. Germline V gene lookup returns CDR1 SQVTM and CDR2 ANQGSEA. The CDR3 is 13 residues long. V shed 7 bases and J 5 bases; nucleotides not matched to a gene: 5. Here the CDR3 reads CSGGDRETGELFF. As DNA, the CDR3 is TGCAGCGGAGGGGACAGGGAAACCGGGGAGCTGTTTTTT.

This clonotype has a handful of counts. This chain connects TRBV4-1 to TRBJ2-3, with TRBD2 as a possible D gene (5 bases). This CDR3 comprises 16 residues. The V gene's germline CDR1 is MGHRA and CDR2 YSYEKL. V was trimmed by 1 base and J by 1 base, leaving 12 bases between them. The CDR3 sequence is CASSQGYGIGTDTQYF. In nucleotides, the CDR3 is TGCGCCAGCAGCCAAGGCTACGGGATCGGCACAGATACGCAGTATTTT.

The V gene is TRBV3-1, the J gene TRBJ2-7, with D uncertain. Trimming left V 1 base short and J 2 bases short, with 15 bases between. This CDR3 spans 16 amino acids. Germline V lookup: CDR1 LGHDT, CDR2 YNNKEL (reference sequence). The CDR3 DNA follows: TGTGCCAGCAGCCAAGGCATTTGGGGTTACACCTACGAGCAGTACTTC. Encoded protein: CASSQGIWGYTYEQYF.

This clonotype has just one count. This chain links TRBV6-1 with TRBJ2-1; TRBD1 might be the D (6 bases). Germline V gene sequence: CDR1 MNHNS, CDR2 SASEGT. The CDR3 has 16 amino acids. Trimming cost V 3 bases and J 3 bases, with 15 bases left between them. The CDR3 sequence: CASSDKGDQNYNEQFF. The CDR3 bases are TGTGCCAGCAGTGATAAGGGGGATCAGAACTACAATGAGCAGTTCTTC.

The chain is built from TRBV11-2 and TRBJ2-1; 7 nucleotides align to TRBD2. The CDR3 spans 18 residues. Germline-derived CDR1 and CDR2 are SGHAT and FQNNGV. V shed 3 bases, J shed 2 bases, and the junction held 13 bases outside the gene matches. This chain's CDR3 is CASSFRLAGEWAYNEQFF. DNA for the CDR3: TGTGCCAGCAGCTTCCGACTAGCCGGGGAGTGGGCCTACAATGAGCAGTTCTTC.

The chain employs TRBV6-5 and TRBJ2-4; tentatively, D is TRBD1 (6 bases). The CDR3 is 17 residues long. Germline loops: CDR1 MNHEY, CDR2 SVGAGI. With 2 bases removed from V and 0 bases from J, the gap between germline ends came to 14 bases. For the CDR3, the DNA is TGTGCCAGCAGTTACCACAGGGAGAATACAGCCAAAAACATTCAGTACTTC. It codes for CASSYHRENTAKNIQYF.

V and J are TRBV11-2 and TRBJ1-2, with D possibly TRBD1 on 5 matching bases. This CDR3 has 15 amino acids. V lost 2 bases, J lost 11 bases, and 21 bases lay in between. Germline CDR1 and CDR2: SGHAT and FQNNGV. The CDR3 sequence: CASSLLLGGDKGYTF. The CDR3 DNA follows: TGTGCCAGCAGCTTACTATTGGGAGGGGATAAGGGTTACACCTTC.

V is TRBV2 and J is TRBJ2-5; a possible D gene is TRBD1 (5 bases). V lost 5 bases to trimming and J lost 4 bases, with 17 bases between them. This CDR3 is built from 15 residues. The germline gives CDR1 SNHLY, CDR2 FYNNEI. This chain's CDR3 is CASSKDQGLIETQYF. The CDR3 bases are TGTGCCAGCAGTAAAGACCAGGGTTTGATAGAGACCCAGTACTTC.

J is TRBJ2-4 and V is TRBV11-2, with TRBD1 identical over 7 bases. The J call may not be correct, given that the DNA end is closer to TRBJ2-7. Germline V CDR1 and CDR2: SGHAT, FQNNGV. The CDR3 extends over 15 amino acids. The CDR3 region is CASSAGTALTYEQYF. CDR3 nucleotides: TGTGCCAGCAGCGCAGGGACAGCCCTTACCTACGAGCAGTACTTC.

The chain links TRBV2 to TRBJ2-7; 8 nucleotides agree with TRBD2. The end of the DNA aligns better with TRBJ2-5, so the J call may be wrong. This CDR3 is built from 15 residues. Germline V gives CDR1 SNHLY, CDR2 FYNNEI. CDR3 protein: CASMSPAGVRETQYF. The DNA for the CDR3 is TGTGCCAGCATGAGCCCAGCGGGGGTCCGGGAGACCCAGTACTTC.

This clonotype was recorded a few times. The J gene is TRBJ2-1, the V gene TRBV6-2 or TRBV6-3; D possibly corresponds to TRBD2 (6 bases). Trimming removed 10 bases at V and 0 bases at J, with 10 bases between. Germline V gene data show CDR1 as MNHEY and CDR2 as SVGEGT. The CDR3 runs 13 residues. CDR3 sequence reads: CAISGSSYNEQFF. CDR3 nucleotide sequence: TGTGCCATTAGCGGCAGCTCCTACAATGAGCAGTTCTTC.

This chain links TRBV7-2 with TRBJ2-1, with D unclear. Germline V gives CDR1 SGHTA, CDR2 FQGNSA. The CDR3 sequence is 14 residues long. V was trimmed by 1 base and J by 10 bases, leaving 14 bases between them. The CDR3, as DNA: TGTGCCAGCAGCTTAGTGGGCGGAGCCCGAGAGCAGTTCTTC. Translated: CASSLVGGAREQFF.